The 30 T cell receptor beta chains presented below share a single source sample, sequenced in a study of spatial heterogeneity in lung cancer. TCRdb re-analysed the 5' RACE reads in MiXCR, keeping a single row per CDR3 protein. Here the sample spans some 38,000 distinct CDR3 sequences, 7.5% being singletons. Specified time point: sample taken at primary tumor resection. The sequenced material consisted of unsorted whole RNA from tumor, nontumor lung or frozen PBMC. Sequencing was performed on PBMCs, taken at surgery. The receptors here all came from a male donor with early-stage non-small cell lung cancer.

In this sample, this clonotype turned up many times. The rearrangement joins TRBV7-6 to TRBJ1-6; tentative D call: TRBD1 (6 bases). Trimming removed 6 bases from V and 6 bases from J, with 15 bases in between. CDR3 size: 15 residues. Germline V gene sequence: CDR1 SGHVS, CDR2 FNYEAQ. The CDR3 loop is CASSLTRGGNSPLHF. The CDR3 nucleotides are TGTGCCAGCAGTTTGACCAGGGGAGGTAATTCACCCCTCCACTTT.

The table lists this clonotype with many counts. CDR3 loop: CAWSGGGRNTEAFF. CDR3 nucleotides: TGTGCCTGGAGTGGAGGGGGGCGGAACACTGAAGCTTTCTTT. The V and J genes are TRBV30 and TRBJ1-1, with D maybe TRBD1 (6 bases). CDR3 size: 14 residues. Per the germline V gene, CDR1 is GTSNPN and CDR2 is SVGIG (reference sequence). The ends were cut back, 1 base at V and 1 base at J, with 10 bases in the middle.

This chain connects TRBV20-1 to TRBJ1-5; tentatively, D is TRBD1 (6 bases). The germline V gene encodes CDR1 DFQATT and CDR2 SNEGSKA (reference sequence). The ends were cut back, 5 bases at V and 4 bases at J, with 9 bases in the middle. The CDR3 spans 12 residues. As DNA, the CDR3 is TGCAGTGCTGGACAGTCGAATCAGCCCCAGCATTTT. Translating gives CSAGQSNQPQHF.

This clonotype was seen many times. This sequence joins TRBV12-3 or TRBV12-4 and TRBJ2-1; 9 nucleotides match TRBD1. V dropped 1 base and J dropped 13; count of bases not matched to a gene: 17. The CDR3 has 17 residues. The CDR3 sequence: CASSLGRGDREYAFQFF. The CDR3 bases are TGTGCCAGCAGTTTAGGCCGGGGGGACAGGGAATACGCCTTCCAGTTCTTC.

The chain links TRBV20-1 to TRBJ2-4; D remains ambiguous. CDR3 length: 13 amino acids. In germline, CDR1 is DFQATT, CDR2 SNEGSKA (reference sequence). V lost 0 bases and J 3 bases, leaving 6 bases between the germline ends. CDR3 nucleotides: TGCAGTGCTAGAGACGGCCTCAAAAACATTCAGTACTTC. Amino acids: CSARDGLKNIQYF.

This clonotype showed up many times. The genes are TRBV7-6 and TRBJ2-7; 7 bases are a match to TRBD1. This CDR3 spans 13 amino acids. The junction had 2 bases not matched to a gene; V was cut back by 4 bases and J by 2 bases. From germline, CDR1 is SGHVS and CDR2 FNYEAQ. The CDR3 loop reads CASSSGQTYEQYF. The CDR3 DNA reads TGTGCCAGCAGCTCGGGACAGACCTACGAGCAGTACTTC.

This clonotype has more than one count but fewer than ten. This chain connects TRBV18 to TRBJ2-5, with a tentative D call TRBD2 (6 bases). V lost 0 bases, J lost 4 bases, and 6 bases lay in between. Germline V gene lookup returns CDR1 KGHSH and CDR2 LQKENI. There are 13 residues in the CDR3. The CDR3, as DNA: TGTGCCAGCTCACCACCGCGGGGAGAGACCCAGTACTTC. This sequence encodes CASSPPRGETQYF. Using reference TRBV18 and TRBJ2-5 for the parts outside the CDR3, the full variable domain is NAGVMQNPRHLVRRRGQEARLRCSPMKGHSHVYWYRQLPEEGLKFMVYLQKENIIDESGMPKERFSAEFPKEGPSILRIQQVVRGDSAAYFCASSPPRGETQYFGPGTRLLVL.

This clonotype was recorded many times. The germline gene is not matched at one end of the junction; a read error may be the cause. The chain uses TRBV27 and TRBJ2-1; D ambiguous. The CDR3 covers 12 residues. Germline CDR1 MNHEY, CDR2 SMNVEV (reference sequence). CDR3 sequence reads: CASRSTGPKMVF. The CDR3 DNA reads as TGTGCCAGCAGATCAACCGGGCCGAAGATGGTCTTC.

This clonotype was counted ten times or more. V and J are TRBV7-3 and TRBJ1-1; TRBD1 matches at 9 bases. CDR3 length: 13 amino acids. V was clipped by 5 bases and J by 11 bases; unmatched bases: 9. CDR1 SGHTA and CDR2 FQGTGA come from the germline V gene. The CDR3 protein is CASSPGTGPYAFF. The CDR3 DNA is TGTGCCAGCAGCCCAGGGACAGGGCCTTATGCTTTCTTT.

The table lists this clonotype with many counts. The chain links TRBV20-1 to TRBJ2-3; D might be TRBD1 or TRBD2, each matching 5 bases. The V and J ends lost 6 bases and 5 bases respectively, with 15 bases between them. Germline CDR1 and CDR2: DFQATT and SNEGSKA (reference sequence). This CDR3 is built from 13 residues. CDR3 nucleotides: TGCAGTGCCGAATTACCTGGGGGAGATACGCAGTATTTT. It codes for CSAELPGGDTQYF.

On this clonotype: Just one base apart from a much larger clone, this may be a read error. The chain carries TRBV20-1 and TRBJ1-2, with D maybe TRBD1 (5 bases). The CDR3 consists of 14 residues. The germline gives CDR1 DFQATT, CDR2 SNEGSKA (reference sequence). CDR3 amino acids: CSAPTALTNYAYTF. DNA of the CDR3: TGCAGTGCGCCGACAGCCCTAACTAACTATGCCTACACCTTC.

Ten or more counts support this clonotype. The chain employs TRBV7-3 and TRBJ2-1, with D unclear. CDR1 is SGHTA and CDR2 is FQGTGA in the germline V gene. V was pared by 1 base and J by 6 bases, with 7 bases between. The CDR3 extends over 13 amino acids. CDR3: CASSLNVRNEQFF. The CDR3 coding sequence is TGTGCCAGCAGCTTAAATGTGCGCAATGAGCAGTTCTTC.

This clonotype was seen repeatedly, ten times or more. V and J are TRBV5-6 and TRBJ2-1; maybe TRBD2 (5 bases). V shed 0 bases and J shed 5 bases, with 12 bases lying between them. CDR1 SGHDT and CDR2 YYEEEE come from the germline V gene. The length of the CDR3 is 15 residues. CDR3 region: CASSLVGGSHNEQFF. The CDR3 DNA follows: TGTGCCAGCAGCTTGGTGGGTGGGAGCCACAATGAGCAGTTCTTC.

This clonotype was seen ten or more times. The V call is TRBV6-2 or TRBV6-3, the J call TRBJ2-7; D is possibly TRBD1 (6 bases). This CDR3 comprises 15 residues. Germline CDR1 and CDR2: MNHEY and SVGEGT. Trimming removed 6 bases at V and 3 bases at J, with 18 bases between. CDR3 sequence: CASSRYGTSSYEQYV. DNA of the CDR3: TGTGCCAGCAGCCGATACGGGACATCTAGCTACGAGCAGTACGTC.

The chain recombines TRBV28 with TRBJ2-7; D is undetermined. Germline lookup yields CDR1 MDHEN and CDR2 SYDVKM. V lost 2 bases and J 2 bases, leaving 4 bases between the germline ends. CDR3 size: 12 residues. The CDR3 spells CASSLITYEQYF. The CDR3 DNA reads as TGTGCCAGCAGTTTAATTACCTACGAGCAGTACTTC. The entire variable domain, with the rest obtained from reference TRBV28 and TRBJ2-7, is as follows: DVKVTQSSRYLVKRTGEKVFLECVQDMDHENMFWYRQDPGLGLRLIYFSYDVKMKEKGDIPEGYSVSREKKERFSLILESASTNQTSMYLCASSLITYEQYFGPGTRLTVT.

This clonotype came up many times. This chain uses TRBV25-1 with TRBJ2-5; TRBD1 might be the D (5 bases). The CDR3 sequence is 17 residues long. With 2 bases removed from V and 0 bases from J, the gap between germline ends came to 16 bases. The germline gives CDR1 MGHDK, CDR2 SYGVNS. The chain's CDR3 is CASSERGMTANQETQYF. The CDR3 DNA is TGTGCCAGCAGTGAAAGGGGAATGACGGCCAACCAAGAGACCCAGTACTTC. Based on the CDR3 plus reference TRBV25-1 and TRBJ2-5, the full variable domain is EADIYQTPRYLVIGTGKKITLECSQTMGHDKMYWYQQDPGMELHLIHYSYGVNSTEKGDLSSESTVSRIRTEHFPLTLESARPSHTSQYLCASSERGMTANQETQYFGPGTRLLVL.

On this clonotype: A read error may explain this, as a much larger clone is one base away. CDR3 DNA: TGTGCCAGCAGCGGACAACACGAGCAGCCCCAGCATTTT. Residues: CASSGQHEQPQHF. V is TRBV12-3 or TRBV12-4 and J is TRBJ1-5; D is perhaps TRBD1 (5 bases). Deletions cut 6 bases from V and 7 bases from J, with 13 bases between. CDR3 length equals 13 residues.

This clonotype occurred a few times. The J gene is TRBJ2-3, the V gene TRBV7-2; D is unclear. The CDR3 covers 19 residues. Germline assignment: CDR1 SGHTA and CDR2 FQGNSA. V dropped 1 base and J dropped 2 bases, with 22 bases sitting between them. CDR3 sequence: CASSLESRLRGGHTDTQYF. The CDR3 region has the DNA TGTGCCAGCAGCTTAGAATCCCGCCTTAGAGGCGGCCACACAGATACGCAGTATTTT.

The CDR3 region is CASSVDEGGYNEQFF. Written as DNA, the CDR3 is TGTGCCAGCAGCGTAGACGAGGGGGGATACAATGAGCAGTTCTTC. The chain joins TRBV9 to TRBJ2-1; D is possibly TRBD1 or TRBD2 (6 bases each). Trimming removed 0 bases at V and 4 bases at J, with 11 bases between. The germline V gene has CDR1 SGDLS and CDR2 YYNGEE. The CDR3 has 15 amino acids.

This clonotype was picked up a small number of times. The genes are TRBV3-1 and TRBJ1-5; D might be TRBD1 (5 bases). Germline CDR1 LGHDT, CDR2 YNNKEL (reference sequence). V lost 3 bases and J lost 2, with 14 bases in between. The CDR3 consists of 16 residues. The CDR3 is CASSQADWGGNQPQHF. The CDR3 nucleotides are TGTGCCAGCAGCCAGGCGGATTGGGGGGGCAATCAGCCCCAGCATTTT. Complete variable domain (other parts from reference TRBV3-1 and TRBJ1-5): DTAVSQTPKYLVTQMGNDKSIKCEQNLGHDTMYWYKQDSKKFLKIMFSYNNKELIINETVPNRFSPKSPDKAHLNLHINSLELGDSAVYFCASSQADWGGNQPQHFGDGTRLSIL.

This clonotype has at least ten counts. The chain combines TRBV4-2 with TRBJ2-2, with no clear D. Per the germline V gene, CDR1 is LGHNA and CDR2 is YNFKEQ. The CDR3 is 14 amino acids. Trimming cost V 0 bases and J 6 bases, with 8 bases left between them. The CDR3 nucleotides read TGTGCCAGCAGCCAAGAGGCGAGTGCCGGGGAGCTGTTTTTT. Encoded protein: CASSQEASAGELFF.

This clonotype has a handful of counts. The CDR3 spells CASHPNGRASGELFF. CDR3 DNA sequence: TGTGCCAGCCACCCGAACGGGAGGGCCTCCGGGGAGCTGTTTTTT. V and J are TRBV14 and TRBJ2-2; TRBD2 matches at 8 bases. Germline V gives CDR1 SGHDN, CDR2 FVKESK. With 8 bases clipped from V and 6 bases from J, the junction kept 11 bases outside the gene matches. CDR3 size: 15 residues. Based on the CDR3 plus reference TRBV14 and TRBJ2-2, the full variable domain is EAGVTQFPSHSVIEKGQTVTLRCDPISGHDNLYWYRRVMGKEIKFLLHFVKESKQDESGMPNNRFLAERTGGTYSTLKVQPAELEDSGVYFCASHPNGRASGELFFGEGSRLTVL.

The table lists this clonotype with a few counts. The V and J genes are TRBV24-1 and TRBJ2-2; D is possibly TRBD2 (5 bases). CDR1 and CDR2 (germline): KGHDR, SFDVKD. Trimming removed 1 base at V and 7 bases at J, with 15 bases between. CDR3 length: 16 amino acids. CDR3 amino acids: CATSDFSVSDHGELFF. In DNA, the CDR3 is TGTGCCACCAGTGATTTTAGTGTTAGCGATCACGGGGAGCTGTTTTTT.

J is TRBJ2-3 and V is TRBV20-1, with a possible D match to TRBD2 (5 bases). The germline CDR1 and CDR2 sequences are DFQATT and SNEGSKA (reference sequence). CDR3 size: 12 residues. The CDR3 DNA reads TGCAGCACTAGGACTGACACAGATACGCAGTATTTT. Residues: CSTRTDTDTQYF.

This clonotype was recorded at least ten times. The rearrangement links TRBV10-3 to TRBJ1-6; a possible D gene is TRBD1 (5 bases). Germline assignment: CDR1 ENHRY and CDR2 SYGVKD. The CDR3 is 13 residues long. Trimming took 4 bases from V and 7 from J, leaving 8 bases between them. In nucleotides, the CDR3 is TGTGCCATCAGTGGACAGAGAAATTCACCCCTCCACTTT. It specifies CAISGQRNSPLHF.

This clonotype was counted ten times or more. The chain combines TRBV10-3 with TRBJ1-5; 7 positions agree with TRBD1. Germline V gives CDR1 ENHRY, CDR2 SYGVKD. The CDR3 runs 14 residues. V shed 7 bases, J shed 4 bases, and the junction held 7 bases outside the gene matches. This chain's CDR3 is CAIKEGAGNQPQHF. CDR3 DNA sequence: TGTGCCATCAAGGAGGGGGCAGGGAATCAGCCCCAGCATTTT.

The rearrangement joins TRBV9 to TRBJ2-3, with no clear D. The CDR3 runs to 14 residues. CDR1 is SGDLS, CDR2 YYNGEE, per germline. The ends were cut back, 4 bases at V and 2 bases at J, with 11 bases in the middle. The CDR3 sequence: CASSIDGTTDTQYF. In DNA, the CDR3 is TGTGCCAGCAGCATAGACGGTACCACAGATACGCAGTATTTT.

This clonotype was seen ten or more times. The rearrangement links TRBV29-1 to TRBJ2-5; the D gene is possibly TRBD2 (5 bases). CDR1 and CDR2 from the germline V gene are SQVTM and ANQGSEA. CDR3 length equals 14 residues. V was cut by 0 bases and J by 4 bases, with 12 bases left in between. CDR3 amino acids: CSVEDLFEGETQYF. CDR3 nucleotide sequence: TGCAGCGTTGAAGATCTTTTTGAGGGAGAGACCCAGTACTTC. Filled out from reference TRBV29-1 and TRBJ2-5, the complete variable domain reads SAVISQKPSRDICQRGTSLTIQCQVDSQVTMMFWYRQQPGQSLTLIATANQGSEATYESGFVIDKFPISRPNLTFSTLTVSNMSPEDSSIYLCSVEDLFEGETQYFGPGTRLLVL.

Ten or more counts support this clonotype. CDR3: CASSPGATDTQYF. The DNA for the CDR3 is TGTGCCAGCAGCCCGGGAGCTACAGATACGCAGTATTTT. The chain combines TRBV7-2 with TRBJ2-3, with a possible D match to TRBD2 (6 bases). The CDR3 is made up of 13 amino acids. Germline loops: CDR1 SGHTA, CDR2 FQGNSA. The V gene lost 5 bases and the J gene lost 3 bases, with 9 bases spanning the gap.

V and J are TRBV15 and TRBJ1-4; weak D call: TRBD1 (6 bases). The CDR3 spans 14 residues. From germline, CDR1 is LNHNV and CDR2 YYDKDF (reference sequence). V lost 8 bases, J lost 5 bases, and 15 bases lay in between. This CDR3 is CATAGTPLNEKLFF. The CDR3 DNA reads as TGTGCCACCGCTGGGACACCCTTAAATGAAAAACTGTTTTTT.